The present TCR beta chain was sequenced within a study of human T cells and chemical hapten exposure listed by TCRdb under 2021. Concerning the study at large: For sensitization, 2% DPC in acetone was applied to a 2 cm by 2 cm area of upper inner arm skin. In alopecia patients, the study followed how the peripheral blood TCR repertoire changed in vivo over primary and secondary sensitization to diphenylcyclopropenone (DPC), a hapten. Throughout the study period of about 25 weeks, patients also received therapeutic DPC doses to the scalp every week. Patch testing was performed on the upper back with Finn chambers containing 0.01% DPC, and the patch tests were scored after 6 days according to International Contact Dermatitis Research Group standards. The patient cohort, mostly female, included alopecia areata with under or over 50% scalp involvement, alopecia totalis and alopecia universalis. The libraries were sequenced as a pool, and the TCR yield per sample differed mostly because of small variations in library volumes within the pool. For TCR sequencing, blood came from 25 to 35 alopecia patients at anywhere from one to four time points (pre-sensitization, 2, 6 and 24 weeks). Patient blood was sampled pre-sensitization (week 0) and at 2, 6 and about 24 weeks after DPC sensitization. The paper as a whole reports these results and caveats: Compared with pre-sensitization or healthy control sets, expanded TCRs formed significantly more large CDR3 similarity clusters, which is consistent with antigen-driven responses. No change with DPC sensitization was found in the number of TCRs above 1 in 1000 frequency, and no evidence of global repertoire structure alterations was found. Patch test score was positively correlated with the number of PT1 expanded TCRs, with significance at thresholds 8, 16 and 32 but not at 4. Alopecia, a presumed autoimmune disease, was present in all patients, so the immune response of the patients might differ from that of healthy individuals. Repeated subsampling changed both the strength of the expansion versus patch-test correlation and the threshold at which that correlation became significant.

Libraries came from RACE. Instrument on record: NextSeq 500. During library preparation, unique molecular identifiers were attached to individual cDNA molecules so that TCRs could be counted quantitatively and reproducibly. For every blood RNA sample, sequencing covered both the TCR alpha and TCR beta chains. As for how the authors treated the data: A median of around 100,000 TCRs per sample was observed, with a range of roughly 23,224 to 700,000. V, J and CDR3 annotation of the TCR reads was carried out using the Decombinator software suite. Every sample was subsampled to the same number of TCRs (28,000) for the PS versus PT1 abundance plots. Expanded TCRs were defined as absent before sensitization and observed at least eight times at the 2-week time point. Using fastp trimming at Q25 and MiXCR clonotype assembly, TCRdb reanalyzed the public sequencing data and kept in-frame beta chains. Identical CDR3 protein sequences are pooled into one entry, listed with their most common genes and DNA. The V and J calls come from TCRdb's annotation, not from the publication. The sample contains roughly 140,000 distinct CDR3 sequences, roughly 12% of them found a single time. The ten largest clones represent around 1.4% of the sample.

The sample's time point label is to be understood as: patch test 2, 6 weeks after DPC sensitization. The sample's treatment or condition label, in plain terms: therapeutic diphenylcyclopropenone sensitization with weekly scalp DPC. At each patch-test visit, blood was drawn before the patch test was applied. Eligible patients were aged 18 to 70, diagnosed with alopecia, deemed suitable for DPC therapy, and excluded if pregnant. Unfractionated whole blood was collected in Tempus Blood RNA tubes, and total RNA was extracted from that blood. The sample holds a few counts of this clonotype. This receptor's antigen is unknown. Nothing much larger sits one base from this clone, and base qualities are not available. The sequence was obtained from a woman aged 50 to 60 with alopecia areata. Some clones in this sample may be carry-over from other donors' samples. Sample: whole blood, taken in connection with sensitization to the hapten diphenylcyclopropenone (DPC).

The bases are TGTGCCAGCAGCCAAAGGGGACAGGGTGAAGGCACTGAAGCTTTCTTT. Its amino acids are CASSQRGQGEGTEAFF. Recombination joined TRBV3-1 with TRBJ1-1; TRBD1 fits 9 bases in the junction. Ends trimmed: V by 2 bases, J by 4 bases; bases unmatched to a gene: 8. The germline V gene (reference sequence) specifies LGHDT as CDR1 and YNNKEL as CDR2. From its cysteine to its phenylalanine, the CDR3 spans 16 amino acids. Only the CDR3 portion is preserved as DNA: 48 bases, with reading frame beginning at the first base.